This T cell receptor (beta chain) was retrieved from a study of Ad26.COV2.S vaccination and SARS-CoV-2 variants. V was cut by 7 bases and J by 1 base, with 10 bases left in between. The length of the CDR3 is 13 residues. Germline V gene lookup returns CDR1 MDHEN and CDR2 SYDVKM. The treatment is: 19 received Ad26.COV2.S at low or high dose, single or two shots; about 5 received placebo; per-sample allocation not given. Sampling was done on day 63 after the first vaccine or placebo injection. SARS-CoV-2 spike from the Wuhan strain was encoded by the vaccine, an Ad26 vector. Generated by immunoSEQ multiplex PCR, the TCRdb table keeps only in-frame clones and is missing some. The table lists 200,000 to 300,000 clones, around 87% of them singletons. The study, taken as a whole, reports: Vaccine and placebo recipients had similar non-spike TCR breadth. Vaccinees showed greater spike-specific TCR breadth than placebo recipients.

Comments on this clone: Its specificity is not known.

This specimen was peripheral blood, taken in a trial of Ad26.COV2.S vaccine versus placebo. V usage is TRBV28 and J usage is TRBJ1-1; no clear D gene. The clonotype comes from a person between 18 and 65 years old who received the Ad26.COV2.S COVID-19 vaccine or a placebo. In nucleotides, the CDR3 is TGTGCCAGCATCACGGACGGGAACACTGAAGCTTTCTTT. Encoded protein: CASITDGNTEAFF. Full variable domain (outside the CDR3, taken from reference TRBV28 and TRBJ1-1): DVKVTQSSRYLVKRTGEKVFLECVQDMDHENMFWYRQDPGLGLRLIYFSYDVKMKEKGDIPEGYSVSREKKERFSLILESASTNQTSMYLCASITDGNTEAFFGQGTRLTVV.